The 31 T cell receptor beta chains in this list originate from one sample, sequenced in a study of cytomegalovirus exposure and HLA in healthy donors. The primer mix had 60 Vbeta and 13 Jbeta primers. TCRdb keeps only in-frame clones here, not all; method: immunoSEQ multiplex PCR. The table shows about 160,000 clones, with 71% occurring only once. The sample consisted of PBMCs. These TCRs come from a woman in her thirties in good health and CMV-seronegative.

The J gene is TRBJ2-5, the V gene TRBV7-7; 11 bases align to TRBD1. This CDR3 region has 15 residues. V lost 3 bases, J lost 5 bases, and 5 bases stayed unmatched. Germline V gene lookup returns CDR1 SSHAT and CDR2 FNYEAQ (reference sequence). CDR3 nucleotides: TGTGCCAGCAGCTTCGGACAGGGGGCTTTGGAGACCCAGTACTTC. This gives the protein CASSFGQGALETQYF.

V and J are TRBV9 and TRBJ2-7, with D tentatively TRBD1 (6 bases). V was cut by 3 bases and J by 7 bases, with 14 bases left in between. The germline gives CDR1 SGDLS, CDR2 YYNGEE. The CDR3 covers 13 residues. This CDR3 is CASSGTGFGEQYF. The CDR3 DNA reads TGTGCCAGCAGCGGTACAGGGTTCGGGGAGCAGTACTTC.

V and J are TRBV30 and TRBJ2-1, with 11 bases lining up with TRBD2. Per germline, CDR1 GTSNPN and CDR2 SVGIG (reference sequence). The CDR3 is 15 amino acids. J was trimmed by 8 bases and V by 0 bases; bases with no gene match: 6. As DNA, the CDR3 is TGTGCCTGGAGTGTACCGCTAGCGGGAGGTCATGAGCAGTTCTTC. Translation: CAWSVPLAGGHEQFF.

The V gene is TRBV6-5, the J gene TRBJ1-1; D remains ambiguous. The CDR3 runs to 13 residues. Per the germline V gene, CDR1 is MNHEY and CDR2 is SVGAGI. V lost 8 bases and J lost 2, with 12 bases in between. CDR3 protein: CASRRWTNTEAFF. CDR3 DNA: TGTGCCAGCCGGAGGTGGACCAACACTGAAGCTTTCTTT.

The chain carries TRBV7-2 and TRBJ2-5; D gene ambiguous. This CDR3 comprises 14 residues. CDR1 and CDR2 (germline): SGHTA, FQGNSA. V was shortened by 0 bases and J by 1 base, with 6 bases between the two germline ends. DNA of the CDR3: TGTGCCAGCAGCTTAGCAGCGCCCCAAGAGACCCAGTACTTC. This translates into CASSLAAPQETQYF.

The V gene is TRBV4-3, the J gene TRBJ1-2; D call uncertain. Deletions cut 4 bases from V and 5 bases from J, with 11 bases between. The V gene's germline CDR1 is LGHNA and CDR2 YSLEER. The CDR3 is 13 amino acids. The DNA of the CDR3 is TGCGCCAGCAGCCCCGACGGGGATTATGGCTACACCTTC. Protein product: CASSPDGDYGYTF.

V is TRBV29-1 and J is TRBJ1-3; D possibly corresponds to TRBD1 (6 bases). V was pared by 4 bases and J by 2 bases, with 6 bases between. The CDR3 covers 12 residues. Per the germline V gene, CDR1 is SQVTM and CDR2 is ANQGSEA. DNA of the CDR3: TGCAGCGTTGCAGGGGCTGGAAACACCATATATTTT. It codes for CSVAGAGNTIYF.

This chain links TRBV10-3 with TRBJ2-1; the match to TRBD2 covers 7 bases. Trimming cost V 7 bases and J 1 base; bases outside gene matches: 4. Germline V CDR1 and CDR2: ENHRY, SYGVKD. The length of the CDR3 is 14 residues. The CDR3: CAIKEGGSYNEQFF. The CDR3 DNA follows: TGTGCCATCAAGGAGGGAGGGTCCTACAATGAGCAGTTCTTC.

The rearrangement uses TRBV27 and TRBJ1-2; the D gene is possibly TRBD1 (5 bases). Germline CDR1 MNHEY, CDR2 SMNVEV (reference sequence). There are 13 residues in the CDR3. V was trimmed by 6 bases and J by 6 bases, leaving 14 bases between them. CDR3 residues: CASSPRRGNGYTF. The CDR3 DNA reads TGTGCCAGCAGCCCGAGGAGGGGAAATGGCTACACCTTC.

This clone appeared a few times. CDR3 nucleotide sequence: TGTGCCAGCAGAACCGGGTCGCCTGAGACCCAGTACTTC. This sequence encodes CASRTGSPETQYF. This chain links TRBV6-5 with TRBJ2-5, with D unclear. The V end lost 6 bases, the J end lost 5 bases, and 13 bases lay between the germline ends. The CDR3 length is 13 residues. Germline V gene lookup returns CDR1 MNHEY and CDR2 SVGAGI.

This chain joins TRBV6-1 and TRBJ2-3, with 8 positions matching TRBD2. The CDR3 extends over 15 amino acids. Germline V lookup: CDR1 MNHNS, CDR2 SASEGT. Germline trimming cut 7 bases from V and 1 base from J; bases unmatched to any gene: 7. The CDR3 loop is CASKGAGGGTDTQYF. As DNA, the CDR3 is TGTGCCAGCAAAGGGGCGGGGGGAGGCACAGATACGCAGTATTTT.

V and J are TRBV28 and TRBJ2-5, with TRBD2 as a possible D gene (6 bases). The J call may be mistaken, given a closer DNA end match to TRBJ2-7. Germline loops: CDR1 MDHEN, CDR2 SYDVKM. This CDR3 contains 13 residues. Here the CDR3 reads CAHEGSGSYEQYF. The CDR3 DNA is TGTGCTCACGAAGGTAGCGGCTCCTACGAGCAGTACTTC.

The rearrangement links TRBV7-6 to TRBJ2-2; D remains unclear. The CDR3 runs to 12 residues. The germline V gene has CDR1 SGHVS and CDR2 FNYEAQ. Between the trimmed V and J ends, which lost 5 bases and 5 bases, there was a span of 6 bases. Here the CDR3 reads CASSPTTGELFF. The CDR3 DNA sequence: TGTGCCAGCAGCCCCACAACCGGGGAGCTGTTTTTT.

The chain couples TRBV4-1 to TRBJ2-1; 7 bases line up with TRBD1. There are 16 residues in the CDR3. Per germline, CDR1 MGHRA and CDR2 YSYEKL. V trimming: 3 bases; J trimming: 2 bases; junction bases outside the gene matches: 7. The CDR3 protein is CASSHPRDRAYNEQFF. The CDR3 DNA follows: TGCGCCAGCAGCCACCCGAGGGACAGAGCCTACAATGAGCAGTTCTTC.

This clone was observed a few times. V and J are TRBV7-9 and TRBJ1-4, with TRBD1 as a possible D gene (5 bases). This CDR3 has 14 amino acids. CDR1 is SEHNR and CDR2 is FQNEAQ in the germline V gene (reference sequence). Trimming removed 0 bases at V and 8 bases at J, with 10 bases between. The CDR3 DNA follows: TGTGCCAGCAGCTTAGCCTGGGGCAGGGAAAAACTGTTTTTT. Protein product: CASSLAWGREKLFF.

This clone was counted between two and nine times. This chain links TRBV5-1 with TRBJ2-3, with 7 bases matching TRBD2. V shed 5 bases and J 1 base; nucleotides not matched to a gene: 22. This CDR3 spans 20 amino acids. In germline, CDR1 is SGHRS, CDR2 YFSETQ. DNA of the CDR3: TGCGCCAGCAGGCCTTTCTCCACTCTGTGGTCGGGGGGTCGCACAGATACGCAGTATTTT. Amino acids: CASRPFSTLWSGGRTDTQYF.

The J gene is TRBJ2-1, the V gene TRBV5-6; a possible D gene is TRBD1 (6 bases). Germline V lookup: CDR1 SGHDT, CDR2 YYEEEE. Trimming stripped 0 bases from V and 3 bases from J, with 13 bases between. CDR3 length: 16 amino acids. CDR3 sequence: CASSLVQGWDYNEQFF. The CDR3 nucleotides are TGTGCCAGCAGCTTGGTACAGGGATGGGACTACAATGAGCAGTTCTTC.

This chain connects TRBV2 to TRBJ1-5; D is perhaps TRBD1 (5 bases). Trimming cost V 2 bases and J 2 bases, with 10 bases left between them. This CDR3 region has 15 residues. Germline lookup yields CDR1 SNHLY and CDR2 FYNNEI. The CDR3 protein is CASSERWGGNQPQHF. CDR3 bases: TGTGCCAGCAGTGAAAGATGGGGGGGCAATCAGCCCCAGCATTTT. Variable domain in full (rest from reference TRBV2 and TRBJ1-5): EPEVTQTPSHQVTQMGQEVILRCVPISNHLYFYWYRQILGQKVEFLVSFYNNEISEKSEIFDDQFSVERPDGSNFTLKIRSTKLEDSAMYFCASSERWGGNQPQHFGDGTRLSIL.

The chain recombines TRBV27 with TRBJ2-3, with D perhaps TRBD1 (6 bases). The CDR3 extends over 16 amino acids. Deletions cut 2 bases from V and 0 bases from J, with 12 bases between. The germline V gene encodes CDR1 MNHEY and CDR2 SMNVEV (reference sequence). CDR3 sequence reads: CASSLGGGPSTDTQYF. CDR3 coding DNA: TGTGCCAGCAGTTTAGGGGGCGGACCTAGCACAGATACGCAGTATTTT.

The chain's CDR3 is CASSQLTGFQETQYF. In nucleotides, the CDR3 is TGTGCCAGCAGCCAGCTGACAGGGTTCCAAGAGACCCAGTACTTC. This chain links TRBV16 with TRBJ2-5, with 7 positions matching TRBD1. CDR1 KGHSY and CDR2 FQNENV come from the germline V gene. The V gene end was trimmed by 3 bases and the J gene end by 1 base; junction bases not matched to a gene: 5. The CDR3 runs 15 residues.

Here the CDR3 reads CASSRDRGPGELFF. CDR3 bases: TGCGCCAGCAGCCGGGACAGGGGGCCCGGGGAGCTGTTTTTT. V usage is TRBV4-3 and J usage is TRBJ2-2; TRBD1 agrees at 12 bases. J gave up 6 bases and V 4 bases, and 0 bases lay outside the gene matches. Germline CDR1 LGHNA, CDR2 YSLEER. The CDR3 totals 14 residues.

The genes are TRBV29-1 and TRBJ1-3; D ambiguous. Germline assignment: CDR1 SQVTM and CDR2 ANQGSEA. CDR3 length: 14 amino acids. V was trimmed by 6 bases and J by 0 bases, leaving 12 bases between them. The CDR3 nucleotides read TGCAGCGTCGTACAGAGAAGCTCTGGAAACACCATATATTTT. It codes for CSVVQRSSGNTIYF.

The chain links TRBV4-3 to TRBJ2-5; 9 bases agree with TRBD1. The trim removed 4 bases at V and 4 bases at J, leaving 4 bases unmatched. CDR1 and CDR2 from the germline V gene are LGHNA and YSLEER. This CDR3 contains 14 residues. This CDR3 is CASSPATGGETQYF. The CDR3, as DNA: TGCGCCAGCAGCCCCGCGACAGGGGGAGAGACCCAGTACTTC.

The V call is TRBV7-2, the J call TRBJ2-7; D is ambiguous. V lost 1 base, J lost 3 bases, and 10 bases lay in between. Looked up from germline, CDR1 is SGHTA and CDR2 is FQGNSA. This CDR3 is 14 amino acids long. The CDR3 sequence: CASSLGAELYEQYF. As DNA, the CDR3 is TGTGCCAGCAGCTTAGGGGCCGAACTCTACGAGCAGTACTTC.

This chain joins TRBV13 and TRBJ1-1; unclear D gene. The CDR3 runs 15 residues. V was cut by 5 bases and J by 1 base, with 14 bases left in between. CDR1 PRHDT and CDR2 FYEKMQ come from the germline V gene (reference sequence). CDR3 region: CASSGSLVANTEAFF. CDR3 coding DNA: TGTGCCAGCAGCGGTTCTTTGGTGGCGAACACTGAAGCTTTCTTT.

V and J are TRBV7-6 and TRBJ2-2; 8 bases align to TRBD1. V was pared by 3 bases and J by 4 bases, with 4 bases of the junction left unmatched. Germline V gives CDR1 SGHVS, CDR2 FNYEAQ. The CDR3 has 15 amino acids. The CDR3 region has the DNA TGTGCCAGCAGCTTCCAGGGGGCGAGCACCGGGGAGCTGTTTTTT. This encodes CASSFQGASTGELFF.

The V call is TRBV4-2, the J call TRBJ2-5; D may be TRBD2 (5 bases). V dropped 3 bases and J dropped 2 bases, with 10 bases sitting between them. Germline loops: CDR1 LGHNA, CDR2 YNFKEQ. The CDR3 spans 14 residues. CDR3 bases: TGTGCCAGCAGCCATCCGGGGTTACAAGAGACCCAGTACTTC. This sequence encodes CASSHPGLQETQYF.

The chain uses TRBV7-9 and TRBJ2-7; D ambiguous. CDR1 and CDR2 from the germline V gene are SEHNR and FQNEAQ (reference sequence). Trimming pared 0 bases from V and 5 bases from J, leaving 11 bases between. The CDR3 sequence is 14 residues long. CDR3 nucleotide sequence: TGTGCCAGCAGCTTAGCACTAATTAGCCACGAGCAGTACTTC. It translates to CASSLALISHEQYF.

CDR3 loop: CASSPRQLYTEAFF. The CDR3 bases are TGTGCCAGCAGCCCCAGACAGCTATACACTGAAGCTTTCTTT. V gene TRBV5-8 combines with J gene TRBJ1-1, with TRBD1 as a possible D gene (5 bases). The CDR3 consists of 14 residues. Germline lookup yields CDR1 SGHTS and CDR2 YDEGEE. With 4 bases removed from V and 3 bases from J, the gap between germline ends came to 13 bases.

The J gene is TRBJ2-1, the V gene TRBV4-1; tentative D call: TRBD1 (5 bases). Germline CDR1 MGHRA, CDR2 YSYEKL. This CDR3 contains 15 residues. V was pared by 1 base and J by 5 bases, with 12 bases between. In nucleotides, the CDR3 is TGCGCCAGCAGCCAAGTGGGGTGGGGCGACAATGAGCAGTTCTTC. Translation: CASSQVGWGDNEQFF.

The CDR3 protein is CASREMGLQSYEQYF. The CDR3 nucleotides are TGTGCCAGCAGAGAGATGGGACTACAGAGCTACGAGCAGTACTTC. This chain links TRBV6-1 with TRBJ2-7; TRBD2 matches at 7 bases. This CDR3 contains 15 residues. V was pared by 6 bases and J by 3 bases, with 11 bases of the junction left unmatched. Germline assignment: CDR1 MNHNS and CDR2 SASEGT.